This passage covers 25 T cell receptor beta chains from one sample sequenced in a study of CD8 T cells in ankylosing spondylitis (dated by TCRdb to 2015 to 2018). The investigation overall reported the following: A TCR beta motif of several highly homologous amino acid variants appeared characteristic of blood from ankylosing spondylitis patients.

Library construction relied on 5' RACE. Reads for this sample came from an Illumina HiSeq 2500. TCRdb itself trimmed the public reads at Q25 with fastp, ran MiXCR and retained productive beta chains. Here each entry gathers all rows of one CDR3 protein and keeps the most common genes and DNA. The sample contains 450,000 to 550,000 distinct CDR3 sequences, 5.3% of them found a single time. The ten largest clones represent around 3.5% of the sample. No antigens are known for them. The sample was blood, either unsorted or a sorted T cell fraction (not recorded which). Receptors originate from a male donor with ankylosing spondylitis.

This clonotype was detected many times. The chain couples TRBV20-1 to TRBJ2-3; D gene uncertain. The CDR3 extends over 12 amino acids. V lost 5 bases to trimming and J lost 2 bases, with 8 bases between them. Germline assignment: CDR1 DFQATT and CDR2 SNEGSKA (reference sequence). CDR3 DNA: TGCAGTGCTGTTTTAGACACAGATACGCAGTATTTT. Translated: CSAVLDTDTQYF.

This clonotype has a count of ten or more. The chain carries TRBV10-3 and TRBJ1-2, with a tentative D call TRBD1 (6 bases). The V and J ends lost 5 bases and 4 bases respectively, with 20 bases between them. This CDR3 contains 16 residues. CDR1 is ENHRY and CDR2 is SYGVKD in the germline V gene. CDR3 in DNA: TGTGCCATCAGTACCACCGGACCTGACAGGAGCTATGGCTACACCTTC. Translation: CAISTTGPDRSYGYTF.

This clonotype appeared many times. The gene calls are TRBV27 and TRBJ2-7, with a tentative D call TRBD2 (6 bases). V was shortened by 6 bases and J by 4 bases, with 16 bases between the two germline ends. The V gene's germline CDR1 is MNHEY and CDR2 SMNVEV (reference sequence). The CDR3 runs to 14 residues. CDR3 DNA: TGTGCCAGCAGCTACCAGGGAGGACCTTACGAGCAGTACTTC. Translation gives CASSYQGGPYEQYF.

This clonotype showed up many times. The rearrangement joins TRBV12-3 or TRBV12-4 to TRBJ1-2; D remains unclear. Trimming left V 4 bases short and J 12 bases short, with 15 bases between. CDR3 length: 12 residues. This CDR3 reads CASSSIMGLHTF. For the CDR3, the DNA is TGTGCCAGCAGTTCCATTATGGGGTTACACACCTTC.

As for this clonotype: This may be a read error, as it is one base from a much larger clone. The chain couples TRBV10-3 to TRBJ1-1; TRBD1 is a possible D gene (6 bases). Deletions cut 6 bases from V and 5 bases from J, with 19 bases between. CDR3 length: 15 residues. The V gene's germline CDR1 is ENHRY and CDR2 SYGVKD. CDR3 in DNA: TGTGCCATCAGCCTCTTTCTGGGGGCCGGAACTGAAGCTTTCTTT. It encodes CAISLFLGAGTEAFF.

This clonotype was counted at least ten times. The chain is built from TRBV20-1 and TRBJ2-5; D call uncertain. Germline lookup yields CDR1 DFQATT and CDR2 SNEGSKA (reference sequence). V was cut by 5 bases and J by 0 bases, with 10 bases left in between. The length of the CDR3 is 13 residues. The CDR3 loop is CSAAEWYQETQYF. The CDR3 nucleotides read TGCAGTGCTGCCGAGTGGTACCAAGAGACCCAGTACTTC.

For this clonotype: A much larger clone is a single base away; this may be a read error. The rearrangement joins TRBV28 to TRBJ1-2, with 7 bases aligning to TRBD1. This CDR3 has 15 residues. Germline V gene lookup returns CDR1 MDHEN and CDR2 SYDVKM. This chain's CDR3 is CASSPFTGAFYGYAF. For the CDR3, the DNA is TGTGCCAGCAGTCCATTCACAGGGGCCTTCTATGGCTACGCCTTC.

The sample holds a few counts of this clonotype. This chain joins TRBV29-1 and TRBJ1-2, with 7 bases that match TRBD1. The CDR3 length is 15 residues. J was trimmed by 4 bases and V by 6 bases; bases with no gene match: 14. Germline V gene sequence: CDR1 SQVTM, CDR2 ANQGSEA. The CDR3 nucleotides are TGCAGCGTATCCGGGACAGTAGGGCGAAGCTATGGCTACACCTTC. Translated: CSVSGTVGRSYGYTF.

This clonotype was counted at least ten times. The chain combines TRBV24-1 with TRBJ2-2, with D uncertain. The V end was cut by 5 bases, the J end by 5 bases, with 5 bases between. Per germline, CDR1 KGHDR and CDR2 SFDVKD. The CDR3 spans 12 residues. The DNA of the CDR3 is TGTGCCACCAGTGGACGGACCGGGGAGCTGTTTTTT. Translation gives CATSGRTGELFF.

This clonotype was seen repeatedly, ten times or more. V usage is TRBV20-1 and J usage is TRBJ1-1; D call uncertain. Between the trimmed V and J ends, which lost 0 bases and 0 bases, there was a span of 8 bases. This CDR3 has 14 residues. The germline V gene has CDR1 DFQATT and CDR2 SNEGSKA (reference sequence). CDR3 sequence reads: CSARETTMNTEAFF. The CDR3 DNA is TGCAGTGCTAGAGAAACTACGATGAACACTGAAGCTTTCTTT.

This clonotype was seen repeatedly, ten times or more. The V call is TRBV9, the J call TRBJ2-5; D call uncertain. V was clipped by 0 bases and J by 5 bases, with 14 bases between them. CDR1 is SGDLS, CDR2 YYNGEE, per germline. The length of the CDR3 is 15 residues. The CDR3 coding sequence is TGTGCCAGCAGCGTAGACGGTCTAGGCGGCGAGACCCAGTACTTC. It translates to CASSVDGLGGETQYF.

Many counts were recorded for this clonotype. The V gene is TRBV27, the J gene TRBJ1-1; a weak D match, TRBD1 (5 bases). The germline V gene has CDR1 MNHEY and CDR2 SMNVEV (reference sequence). V lost 10 bases to trimming and J lost 6 bases, with 15 bases between them. The CDR3 runs 12 residues. CDR3 amino acids: CATLSGGAEAFF. For the CDR3, the DNA is TGTGCCACCCTTTCTGGGGGGGCTGAAGCTTTCTTT.

This clonotype was found many times. This rearrangement joins TRBV15 to TRBJ2-4; the D gene is possibly TRBD1 (7 bases). The CDR3 runs to 13 residues. CDR1 is LNHNV and CDR2 is YYDKDF in the germline V gene (reference sequence). V lost 3 bases and J 6 bases, leaving 9 bases between the germline ends. CDR3 bases: TGTGCCACCAGCAGTCAGGGGGGAAACATTCAGTACTTC. This gives the protein CATSSQGGNIQYF.

This clonotype was detected many times. The V gene is TRBV20-1, the J gene TRBJ1-1, with D uncertain. V lost 5 bases to trimming and J lost 0 bases, with 10 bases between them. The CDR3 runs to 13 residues. Germline V gives CDR1 DFQATT, CDR2 SNEGSKA (reference sequence). The CDR3 nucleotides read TGCAGTGCTCCTGCCAAATTGAACACTGAAGCTTTCTTT. Translated: CSAPAKLNTEAFF.

The sample holds a few counts of this clonotype. The chain combines TRBV7-2 with TRBJ2-7, with 9 bases fitting TRBD2. The CDR3 loop spans 14 amino acids. Germline trimming cut 8 bases from V and 3 bases from J; bases unmatched to any gene: 8. Germline loops: CDR1 SGHTA, CDR2 FQGNSA. DNA for the CDR3: TGTGCCAGCTCCGGGGTTAGCGGGGGCTACGAGCAGTACTTC. It specifies CASSGVSGGYEQYF. Complete variable domain (other parts from reference TRBV7-2 and TRBJ2-7): GAGVSQSPSNKVTEKGKDVELRCDPISGHTALYWYRQSLGQGLEFLIYFQGNSAPDKSGLPSDRFSAERTGGSVSTLTIQRTQQEDSAVYLCASSGVSGGYEQYFGPGTRLTVT.

The chain uses TRBV2 and TRBJ1-1, with unresolved D. Between the trimmed V and J ends, which lost 9 bases and 7 bases, there was a span of 9 bases. This CDR3 comprises 10 residues. Germline V gene sequence: CDR1 SNHLY, CDR2 FYNNEI. The CDR3 here is CARRAVEAFF. The CDR3 DNA follows: TGTGCCAGGCGGGCGGTTGAAGCTTTCTTT.

This clonotype was observed many times. V and J are TRBV9 and TRBJ1-1, with 7 positions matching TRBD1. Germline V gene sequence: CDR1 SGDLS, CDR2 YYNGEE. With V trimmed by 4 bases and J by 1 base, 10 bases remained unmatched. CDR3 length: 16 residues. The CDR3 reads CASSPTGQPTNTEAFF. As DNA, the CDR3 is TGTGCCAGCAGCCCTACGGGACAGCCTACGAACACTGAAGCTTTCTTT.

There are many counts of this clonotype. This chain uses TRBV27 with TRBJ2-3, with TRBD1 matching 7 bases. CDR1 and CDR2 from the germline V gene are MNHEY and SMNVEV (reference sequence). This CDR3 is built from 14 residues. The V and J ends lost 10 bases and 6 bases, in that order; junction bases with no gene match: 13. CDR3 sequence: CATWDSVYEDTQYF. The CDR3 DNA is TGTGCCACCTGGGACAGCGTCTACGAGGATACGCAGTATTTT.

This clonotype was recorded at least ten times. The chain is built from TRBV29-1 and TRBJ2-7, with 11 positions matching TRBD2. Looked up from germline, CDR1 is SQVTM and CDR2 is ANQGSEA. With 7 bases clipped from V and 1 base from J, the junction kept 3 bases outside the gene matches. The CDR3 spans 13 residues. DNA for the CDR3: TGCAGCGGCAGGACTAGCGGGTCCTACGAGCAGTACTTC. The encoded protein is CSGRTSGSYEQYF.

There are many counts of this clonotype. The V call is TRBV4-3, the J call TRBJ2-1; 9 bases map to TRBD2. The germline V gene has CDR1 LGHNA and CDR2 YSLEER. The length of the CDR3 is 15 residues. Trimming cost V 0 bases and J 4 bases; bases outside gene matches: 1. CDR3: CASSQEAGGYNEQFF. The DNA for the CDR3 is TGCGCCAGCAGCCAAGAAGCGGGAGGATACAATGAGCAGTTCTTC.

Ten or more counts support this clonotype. The gene calls are TRBV27 and TRBJ1-2; tentatively, D is TRBD1 (6 bases). Per germline, CDR1 MNHEY and CDR2 SMNVEV (reference sequence). The V end was cut by 5 bases, the J end by 3 bases, with 19 bases between. CDR3 size: 16 residues. The CDR3 nucleotides read TGTGCCAGCAGTGCCCAGGGACGAGGGGGGTACTATGGCTACACCTTC. It codes for CASSAQGRGGYYGYTF.

This clonotype was observed many times. The chain employs TRBV7-9 and TRBJ2-7, with 9 bases fitting TRBD2. The CDR3 runs to 15 residues. V was pared by 4 bases and J by 6 bases, with 10 bases of the junction left unmatched. The germline gives CDR1 SEHNR, CDR2 FQNEAQ (reference sequence). CDR3 in amino acids: CASSYMPGLATEQYF. The CDR3 nucleotides are TGTGCCAGCAGCTATATGCCGGGACTAGCAACCGAGCAGTACTTC.

This clonotype was observed at least ten times. The V call is TRBV12-3 or TRBV12-4, the J call TRBJ1-2; TRBD1 matches 9 bases. V lost 5 bases to trimming and J lost 8 bases; unmatched junction nucleotides: 9. This CDR3 comprises 14 residues. The CDR3 loop is CASSLRGQGGGYTF. The CDR3 DNA follows: TGTGCCAGCAGTCTACGGGGACAGGGAGGGGGCTACACCTTC.

This sequence joins TRBV5-3 and TRBJ1-5; D may be TRBD1 (6 bases). TRBV5-3 is assigned to the ORF class and has an uncertain function. This CDR3 contains 14 residues. Trimming removed 8 bases at V and 7 bases at J, with 19 bases between. In nucleotides, the CDR3 is TGTGCCAGCGGCCCCGGACTTGACAGGCAGCCCCAGCATTTT. Translating it yields CASGPGLDRQPQHF.

This clonotype appeared a few times. At one end, the junction sequence differs from germline, possibly due to a read error. The V and J genes are TRBV5-1 and TRBJ2-7, with D perhaps TRBD1 (6 bases). The CDR3 is 13 residues long. Germline CDR1 is SGHRS and CDR2 is YFSETQ. CDR3 protein: CASSPDRIYEQCF. The DNA for the CDR3 is TGCGCCAGCAGCCCGGACAGAATCTACGAGCAGTGCTTC. Full variable domain (rest looked up from reference TRBV5-1 and TRBJ2-7): KAGVTQTPRYLIKTRGQQVTLSCSPISGHRSVSWYQQTPGQGLQFLFEYFSETQRNKGNFPGRFSGRQFSNSRSEMNVSTLELGDSALYLCASSPDRIYEQCFGPGTRLTVT.